Shown below are 27 T cell receptor beta chains from a single sample sequenced in a study of Graves' ophthalmopathy and Graves' hyperthyroidism listed by TCRdb under 2018. The sequencer was an Illumina HiSeq 2000. For repertoire sequencing, the TCR beta CDR3 regions were amplified from RNA transcripts. A first-round RT-PCR used HTBI primers with the Qiagen OneStep RT-PCR kit, followed by a second-round multiplex PCR, size selection and purification. TCRdb took the public reads, trimmed them with fastp at Q25, ran MiXCR for clone calling and kept in-frame beta chains. Rows matching on CDR3 protein sequence are summarized as one entry with the most common DNA and genes. Counted in this sample were 650,000 to 900,000 distinct CDR3 sequences; roughly 41% of them appeared once. Of the sample, approximately 43% is held by the ten largest clones. Sequenced sample: peripheral blood. These receptors were obtained from an adult man with Graves' ophthalmopathy.

This clonotype was seen repeatedly, ten times or more. J is TRBJ2-5 and V is TRBV7-2, with D tentatively TRBD2 (6 bases). Germline loops: CDR1 SGHTA, CDR2 FQGNSA. The CDR3 sequence is 16 residues long. V was shortened by 4 bases and J by 4 bases, with 19 bases between the two germline ends. The CDR3 nucleotides read TGTGCCAGCAGCTGGGAGACTAGATGGGGCCCAGAGACCCAGTACTTC. Translation gives CASSWETRWGPETQYF.

This clonotype has a handful of counts. The rearrangement uses TRBV9 and TRBJ2-2; D is uncertain. V was shortened by 2 bases and J by 1 base, with 9 bases between the two germline ends. Per germline, CDR1 SGDLS and CDR2 YYNGEE. The CDR3 has 15 amino acids. The CDR3 reads CASSVQWGNTGELFF. DNA of the CDR3: TGTGCCAGCAGCGTTCAATGGGGGAACACCGGGGAGCTGTTTTTT.

The chain links TRBV24-1 to TRBJ2-5; TRBD1 agrees at 7 bases. The CDR3 loop spans 16 amino acids. Trimming cost V 3 bases and J 5 bases; bases outside gene matches: 11. The germline CDR1 and CDR2 sequences are KGHDR and SFDVKD. In DNA form, the CDR3 reads TGTGCCACCAGTGATGAGGACAGGTACACCGGGGAGACCCAGTACTTC. Its translation: CATSDEDRYTGETQYF.

V and J are TRBV25-1 and TRBJ2-5, with D uncertain. Germline V gene data show CDR1 as MGHDK and CDR2 as SYGVNS. V lost 1 base to trimming and J lost 9 bases, with 15 bases between them. This CDR3 has 14 residues. This chain's CDR3 is CASSELGSGQPQYF. CDR3 DNA: TGTGCCAGCAGTGAATTAGGGTCGGGTCAGCCCCAGTACTTC.

The rearrangement links TRBV9 to TRBJ1-1; no definite D call. CDR1 is SGDLS and CDR2 is YYNGEE in the germline V gene. The V and J ends lost 3 bases and 6 bases respectively, with 15 bases between them. The CDR3 totals 14 residues. The DNA for the CDR3 is TGTGCCAGCAGCGCCTCCGGGAATTTCGCTGAAGCTTTCTTT. Translation gives CASSASGNFAEAFF.

The chain uses TRBV10-2 and TRBJ1-2, with D maybe TRBD1 (5 bases). CDR1 and CDR2 from the germline V gene are WSHSY and SAAADI. The CDR3 loop spans 14 amino acids. The V and J ends lost 8 bases and 3 bases respectively, with 16 bases between them. The CDR3 reads CASRGRSAHYGYTF. CDR3 coding DNA: TGCGCCAGCCGGGGCAGATCAGCCCACTATGGCTACACCTTC.

This clonotype was seen more than once but under ten times. The genes are TRBV4-2 and TRBJ1-2; D is undetermined. Germline V CDR1 and CDR2: LGHNA, YNFKEQ. This CDR3 contains 14 residues. V was clipped by 0 bases and J by 6 bases, with 11 bases between them. The CDR3 loop reads CASSQDRSRDGYTF. The CDR3 DNA follows: TGTGCCAGCAGCCAAGATAGGTCAAGGGATGGCTACACCTTC.

The chain uses TRBV7-9 and TRBJ2-3, with 7 bases identical to TRBD2. In germline, CDR1 is SEHNR, CDR2 FQNEAQ (reference sequence). The CDR3 contains 14 residues. V lost 8 bases to trimming and J lost 2 bases; unmatched junction nucleotides: 7. CDR3 protein: CASGASGNTDTQYF. CDR3 sequence (DNA): TGTGCCAGCGGAGCTAGCGGTAACACAGATACGCAGTATTTT.

The chain is built from TRBV15 and TRBJ2-7; possible D gene TRBD1, 5 bases. CDR1 is LNHNV and CDR2 is YYDKDF in the germline V gene (reference sequence). V was shortened by 0 bases and J by 1 base, with 10 bases between the two germline ends. CDR3 length: 15 residues. CDR3: CATSRDVSGSYEQYF. In DNA, the CDR3 is TGTGCCACCAGCAGAGATGTCTCAGGGTCCTACGAGCAGTACTTC.

The sample holds many counts of this clonotype. The chain employs TRBV7-3 and TRBJ1-2; TRBD1 aligns across 11 bases. Germline V gives CDR1 SGHTA, CDR2 FQGTGA. V lost 5 bases, J lost 5 bases, and 10 bases stayed unmatched. CDR3 size: 16 residues. In nucleotides, the CDR3 is TGTGCCAGCAGCCAAGAGGGGGGGACAGGGGGATATGGCTACACCTTC. Its translation: CASSQEGGTGGYGYTF.

The gene calls are TRBV15 and TRBJ1-2, with D tentatively TRBD1 (5 bases). Germline V lookup: CDR1 LNHNV, CDR2 YYDKDF (reference sequence). Trimming left V 3 bases short and J 3 bases short, with 8 bases between. The CDR3 contains 13 residues. In DNA form, the CDR3 reads TGTGCCACCAGCAGTGAGACAGACTATGGCTACACCTTC. This translates into CATSSETDYGYTF.

The J gene is TRBJ2-7, the V gene TRBV10-3; D not certain. V lost 9 bases to trimming and J lost 9 bases, with 15 bases between them. The CDR3 has 11 residues. The germline CDR1 and CDR2 sequences are ENHRY and SYGVKD. Here the CDR3 DNA reads TGTGCCATAGGAATGGGTTTTTGGCAGTACTTC. This sequence encodes CAIGMGFWQYF.

The rearrangement joins TRBV9 to TRBJ1-6, with unresolved D. The germline gives CDR1 SGDLS, CDR2 YYNGEE. The CDR3 length is 13 residues. Trimming shortened V by 4 bases and J by 11 bases, and 13 bases separated the two germline ends. CDR3 DNA: TGTGCCAGCAGCCAAGATCGTTCGGCACCCCTCCACTTT. This gives the protein CASSQDRSAPLHF.

The chain links TRBV7-9 to TRBJ2-6; weak D call: TRBD1 (6 bases). The germline V gene has CDR1 SEHNR and CDR2 FQNEAQ (reference sequence). The CDR3 consists of 15 residues. Trimming took off 7 bases at V and 0 bases at J, with 10 bases between the two ends. CDR3 in amino acids: CASIRDTSGANVLTF. The CDR3, as DNA: TGTGCCAGCATCCGGGACACCTCTGGGGCCAACGTCCTGACTTTC. Full variable domain (rest looked up from reference TRBV7-9 and TRBJ2-6): DTGVSQNPRHKITKRGQNVTFRCDPISEHNRLYWYRQTLGQGPEFLTYFQNEAQLEKSRLLSDRFSAERPKGSFSTLEIQRTEQGDSAMYLCASIRDTSGANVLTFGAGSRLTVL.

The sample holds a few counts of this clonotype. This chain joins TRBV19 and TRBJ1-5; tentatively, D is TRBD1 (6 bases). The CDR3 sequence is 17 residues long. Germline V lookup: CDR1 LNHDA, CDR2 SQIVND (reference sequence). The V and J ends lost 4 bases and 3 bases respectively, with 19 bases between them. CDR3: CASSTNPRRGINQPQHF. CDR3 DNA: TGTGCCAGTAGTACCAACCCCCGCAGGGGTATCAATCAGCCCCAGCATTTT.

This clonotype showed up many times. The genes are TRBV7-2 and TRBJ1-6; a possible D gene is TRBD1 (6 bases). CDR3 length: 13 amino acids. Trimming pared 5 bases from V and 10 bases from J, leaving 12 bases between. Germline loops: CDR1 SGHTA, CDR2 FQGNSA. This CDR3 reads CASSIERGSPLHF. DNA for the CDR3: TGTGCCAGCAGCATAGAAAGGGGGTCACCCCTCCACTTT.

The chain is built from TRBV9 and TRBJ1-4; D remains ambiguous. Trimming left V 8 bases short and J 7 bases short, with 15 bases between. This CDR3 spans 13 amino acids. Germline V gene data show CDR1 as SGDLS and CDR2 as YYNGEE. The CDR3 reads CASSSEEGEKLFF. CDR3 bases: TGTGCCAGTTCTTCAGAAGAGGGTGAAAAACTGTTTTTT.

The CDR3 here is CASGLGSQPQHF. The CDR3 nucleotides are TGTGCTAGTGGTTTGGGGAGTCAGCCCCAGCATTTT. This chain links TRBV12-5 with TRBJ1-5, with D unresolved. Trimming left V 1 base short and J 6 bases short, with 4 bases between. The CDR3 consists of 12 residues. The germline CDR1 and CDR2 sequences are LGHNT and FRNRAP.

This clonotype was seen a handful of times. The V call is TRBV7-9, the J call TRBJ2-7; D is undetermined. The CDR3 extends over 16 amino acids. Trimming left V 1 base short and J 2 bases short, with 15 bases between. The germline gives CDR1 SEHNR, CDR2 FQNEAQ (reference sequence). CDR3 in amino acids: CASSLVGLTEPYEQYF. The DNA of the CDR3 is TGTGCCAGCAGCTTAGTAGGCCTGACCGAACCCTACGAGCAGTACTTC.

This clonotype was observed a few times. The rearrangement uses TRBV19 and TRBJ1-6, with 7 bases matching TRBD1. The germline V gene has CDR1 LNHDA and CDR2 SQIVND (reference sequence). V shed 4 bases and J 7 bases; nucleotides not matched to a gene: 7. CDR3 length equals 15 residues. The CDR3 loop reads CASSRGQAGNSPLHF. CDR3 nucleotide sequence: TGTGCCAGTAGTAGAGGACAGGCGGGGAATTCACCCCTCCACTTT.

The chain recombines TRBV7-2 with TRBJ1-1; the match to TRBD1 covers 10 bases. Germline loops: CDR1 SGHTA, CDR2 FQGNSA. This CDR3 comprises 15 residues. The V segment lost 5 bases and the J segment 5 bases; nucleotides outside the gene matches: 8. Written as DNA, the CDR3 is TGTGCCAGCAGCGAGACAGGGGGCGGTGGTACTGAAGCTTTCTTT. As protein: CASSETGGGGTEAFF.

This clonotype was found many times. The rearrangement joins TRBV7-9 to TRBJ2-7; no clear D gene. V gave up 0 bases and J gave up 3 bases, with 6 bases separating them. This CDR3 is 13 amino acids long. CDR1 is SEHNR and CDR2 is FQNEAQ in the germline V gene (reference sequence). Written as DNA, the CDR3 is TGTGCCAGCAGCTTAGCAGGCCTCTACGAGCAGTACTTC. Its translation: CASSLAGLYEQYF.

This sequence joins TRBV15 and TRBJ1-4; TRBD1 aligns across 8 bases. This CDR3 contains 15 residues. With V trimmed by 1 base and J by 4 bases, 2 bases remained unmatched. The germline V gene encodes CDR1 LNHNV and CDR2 YYDKDF (reference sequence). CDR3 sequence (DNA): TGTGCCACCAGCAGAGGACAGGGGAATAATGAAAAACTGTTTTTT. Amino acids: CATSRGQGNNEKLFF.

The chain employs TRBV7-9 and TRBJ2-1, with TRBD2 as a possible D gene (6 bases). Germline assignment: CDR1 SEHNR and CDR2 FQNEAQ (reference sequence). The CDR3 runs 15 residues. V was shortened by 7 bases and J by 4 bases, with 17 bases between the two germline ends. The CDR3: CASTLSGRGYNEQFF. CDR3 in DNA: TGTGCCAGCACCCTGAGCGGGCGGGGATACAATGAGCAGTTCTTC. The complete variable domain, with remaining parts taken from reference TRBV7-9 and TRBJ2-1, reads DTGVSQNPRHKITKRGQNVTFRCDPISEHNRLYWYRQTLGQGPEFLTYFQNEAQLEKSRLLSDRFSAERPKGSFSTLEIQRTEQGDSAMYLCASTLSGRGYNEQFFGPGTRLTVL.

This clonotype has only a few counts. The J gene is TRBJ1-6, the V gene TRBV5-4; D is perhaps TRBD1 (5 bases). With 4 bases removed from V and 8 bases from J, the gap between germline ends came to 13 bases. The CDR3 sequence is 14 residues long. CDR1 is SGHNT and CDR2 is YYREEE in the germline V gene (reference sequence). DNA of the CDR3: TGTGCCAGCAGCACTCGGGGCATCGATTCACCCCTCCACTTT. Residues: CASSTRGIDSPLHF.

Written as DNA, the CDR3 is TGTGCCATCAGTTATCGGCAGGGTTCGTACGAGCAGTACTTC. Translation: CAISYRQGSYEQYF. This sequence joins TRBV10-3 and TRBJ2-7; TRBD1 might be the D (5 bases). Germline CDR1 and CDR2: ENHRY and SYGVKD. V was pared by 5 bases and J by 4 bases, with 15 bases between. This CDR3 has 14 amino acids.

The rearrangement links TRBV11-2 to TRBJ2-7; D unclear. Germline V gene lookup returns CDR1 SGHAT and CDR2 FQNNGV. V shed 1 base and J shed 10 bases, with 17 bases lying between them. CDR3 length equals 14 residues. CDR3 protein: CASSLVSSEELQYF. The CDR3 bases are TGTGCCAGCAGCTTAGTGTCGAGCGAAGAGTTACAGTACTTC.